This T cell receptor (beta chain) was captured by sequencing in a study of OX40 agonist ivuxolimab in advanced cancers. Study findings and constraints: Normalized T-cell clonal expansion was also low in a subset of nonresponders.

Details on this clone: Its target is unknown.

Produced via immunoSEQ multiplex PCR; TCRdb's table is partial and in-frame only. The sample lists about 86,000 clones; approximately 92% were seen once. Germline V lookup: CDR1 ENHRY, CDR2 SYGVKD. CDR3 length: 14 residues. V trimming: 6 bases; J trimming: 2 bases; junction bases outside the gene matches: 6. The chain uses TRBV10-3 and TRBJ1-1; TRBD1 agrees at 7 bases. This specimen consisted of CD4+ or CD8+ T cells sorted from blood, obtained in a trial of the OX40 agonist ivuxolimab. This sequence was found in an adult with an advanced solid tumor such as melanoma, head and neck, liver or kidney cancer. In DNA form, the CDR3 reads TGTGCCATCAGCGACAGGGAGGGAAACACTGAAGCTTTCTTT. This sequence encodes CAISDREGNTEAFF.